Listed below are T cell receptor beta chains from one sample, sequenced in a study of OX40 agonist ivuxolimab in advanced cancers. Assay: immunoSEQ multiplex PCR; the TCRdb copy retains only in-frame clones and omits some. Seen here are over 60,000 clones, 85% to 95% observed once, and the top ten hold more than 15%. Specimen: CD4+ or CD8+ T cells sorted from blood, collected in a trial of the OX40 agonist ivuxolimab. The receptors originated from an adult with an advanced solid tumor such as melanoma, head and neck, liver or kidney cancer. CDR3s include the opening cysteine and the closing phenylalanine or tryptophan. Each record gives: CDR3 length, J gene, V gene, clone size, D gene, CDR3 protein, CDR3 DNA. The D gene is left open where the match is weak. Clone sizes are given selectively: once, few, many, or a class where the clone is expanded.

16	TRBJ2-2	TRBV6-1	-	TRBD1	CASSERGGQFVRELFF	TGTGCCAGCAGTGAAAGAGGGGGACAGTTCGTCCGGGAGCTGTTTTTT
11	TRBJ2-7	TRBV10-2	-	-	CASSDSYEQYF	TGCGCCAGCAGTGACTCCTACGAGCAGTACTTC
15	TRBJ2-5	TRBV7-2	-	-	CASSLAGGLGETQYF	TGTGCCAGCAGCTTAGCAGGAGGGTTGGGGGAGACCCAGTACTTC
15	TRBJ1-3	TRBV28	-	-	CASSSAPGGINTIYF	TGTGCCAGCAGTTCCGCCCCCGGGGGAATAAACACCATATATTTT
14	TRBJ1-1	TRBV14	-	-	CASSRFRENTEAFF	TGTGCCAGCAGCCGTTTTCGGGAGAACACTGAAGCTTTCTTT
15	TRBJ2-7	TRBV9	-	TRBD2	CASSVGASGGYEQYF	TGTGCCAGCAGCGTAGGGGCTAGCGGGGGCTACGAGCAGTACTTC
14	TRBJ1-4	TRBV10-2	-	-	CASSVGRYREKLFF	TGCGCCAGCAGTGTCGGACGATATAGGGAAAAACTGTTTTTT
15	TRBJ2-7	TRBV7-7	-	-	CAHFRERTDSYEQYF	TGTGCTCACTTCCGGGAAAGGACAGACTCCTACGAGCAGTACTTC
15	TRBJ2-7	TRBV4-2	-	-	CASSQERGPHYEQYF	TGTGCCAGCAGCCAAGAACGGGGGCCTCACTACGAGCAGTACTTC
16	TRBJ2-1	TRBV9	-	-	CASSVVSASPYNEQFF	TGTGCCAGCAGCGTAGTCTCGGCTAGCCCCTACAATGAGCAGTTCTTC
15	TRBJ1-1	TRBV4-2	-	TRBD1	CASSPGQGTNTEAFF	TGTGCCAGCAGCCCCGGACAGGGGACGAACACTGAAGCTTTCTTT
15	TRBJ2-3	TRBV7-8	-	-	CASSFRDSHTDTQYF	TGTGCCAGCAGCTTCCGGGACTCCCACACAGATACGCAGTATTTT
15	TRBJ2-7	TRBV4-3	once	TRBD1	CASSQYPQGAYEQYF	TGCGCCAGCAGCCAATACCCACAGGGGGCCTACGAGCAGTACTTC
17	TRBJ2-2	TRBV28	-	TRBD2	CASSLPSGGANTGELFF	TGTGCCAGCAGTCTCCCTAGCGGGGGCGCGAACACCGGGGAGCTGTTTTTT
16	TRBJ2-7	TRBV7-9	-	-	CAITNWEQGNLYEQYF	TGTGCCATCACCAATTGGGAACAGGGAAATCTCTACGAGCAGTACTTC
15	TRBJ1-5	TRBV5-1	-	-	CASSLGPYSNQPQHF	TGCGCCAGCAGCTTGGGCCCTTATAGCAATCAGCCCCAGCATTTT
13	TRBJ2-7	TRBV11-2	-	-	CASSPSPSWEQYF	TGTGCCAGCAGCCCTTCGCCATCGTGGGAGCAGTACTTC
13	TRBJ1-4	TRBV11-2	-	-	CASSLGGGKKLFF	TGTGCCAGCAGCTTAGGGGGGGGCAAAAAACTGTTTTTT
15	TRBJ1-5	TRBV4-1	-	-	CASSRRQGEGQPQHF	TGCGCCAGCAGCCGCAGGCAGGGCGAGGGTCAGCCCCAGCATTTT
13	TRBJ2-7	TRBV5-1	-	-	CASSETPAYEQYF	TGCGCCAGCAGCGAGACTCCTGCCTACGAGCAGTACTTC
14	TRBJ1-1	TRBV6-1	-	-	CASSERDPNTEAFF	TGTGCCAGCAGTGAAAGGGACCCGAACACTGAAGCTTTCTTT
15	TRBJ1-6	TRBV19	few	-	CASTPLGDYNSPLHF	TGTGCCAGTACCCCACTCGGGGACTATAATTCACCCCTCCACTTT
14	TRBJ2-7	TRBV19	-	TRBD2	CASSRTSGAYEQYF	TGTGCCAGTAGCCGGACTAGCGGGGCCTACGAGCAGTACTTC
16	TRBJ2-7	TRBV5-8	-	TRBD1	CASSFPTGLTPYEQYF	TGTGCCAGCAGCTTCCCGACAGGGCTAACACCCTACGAGCAGTACTTC
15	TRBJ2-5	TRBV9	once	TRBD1	CASSVGTGDQETQYF	TGTGCCAGCAGCGTAGGGACAGGGGACCAAGAGACCCAGTACTTC
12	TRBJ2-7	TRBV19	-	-	CASSIGTVEQYF	TGTGCCAGTAGTATAGGGACAGTGGAGCAGTACTTC
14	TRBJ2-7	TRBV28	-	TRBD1	CASSRTGVAYEQYF	TGTGCCAGCAGTAGGACAGGGGTTGCCTACGAGCAGTACTTC
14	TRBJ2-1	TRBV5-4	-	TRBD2	CASSLSGGRNEQFF	TGTGCCAGCAGCTTGAGCGGGGGCCGGAATGAGCAGTTCTTC
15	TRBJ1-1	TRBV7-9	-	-	CASSSTPGTVKEAFF	TGTGCCAGCAGCTCCACCCCCGGGACCGTCAAAGAAGCTTTCTTT
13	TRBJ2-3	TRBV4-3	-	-	CASSRQGTDTQYF	TGCGCCAGCAGCCGACAAGGCACAGATACGCAGTATTTT
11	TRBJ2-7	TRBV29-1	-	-	CSVGAPAEQYF	TGCAGCGTTGGGGCCCCCGCAGAGCAGTACTTC
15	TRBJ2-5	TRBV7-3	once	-	CASSSLGRLQETQYF	TGTGCCAGCAGCAGCTTGGGACGTCTCCAAGAGACCCAGTACTTC
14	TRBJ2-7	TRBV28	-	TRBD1	CASRRTGLAYEQYF	TGTGCCAGCAGAAGGACAGGCCTTGCCTACGAGCAGTACTTC
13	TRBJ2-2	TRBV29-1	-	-	CSVSGTNTGELFF	TGCAGCGTTTCCGGGACGAACACCGGGGAGCTGTTTTTT
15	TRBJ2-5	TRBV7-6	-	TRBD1	CASQNRGPNQETQYF	TGTGCCAGCCAAAACAGGGGGCCAAATCAAGAGACCCAGTACTTC
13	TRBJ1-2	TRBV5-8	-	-	CASTSRGNYGYTF	TGTGCCAGCACCTCCCGGGGGAACTATGGCTACACCTTC
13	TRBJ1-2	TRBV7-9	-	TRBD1	CASSLRDSYGYTF	TGTGCCAGCAGCTTACGGGACAGCTATGGCTACACCTTC
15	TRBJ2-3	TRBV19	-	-	CASSGRKPLTDTQYF	TGTGCCAGTAGTGGGAGAAAACCTTTAACAGATACGCAGTATTTT
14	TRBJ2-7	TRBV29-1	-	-	CSVEWASSTYEQYF	TGCAGCGTTGAATGGGCCTCGAGTACCTACGAGCAGTACTTC
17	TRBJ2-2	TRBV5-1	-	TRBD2	CASSFHVAGENTGELFF	TGCGCCAGCAGCTTTCATGTAGCGGGGGAAAACACCGGGGAGCTGTTTTTT
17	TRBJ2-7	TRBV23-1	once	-	CASGVSTLSRRVYEQYF	TGCGCCAGCGGGGTATCGACATTATCCCGAAGAGTATACGAGCAGTACTTC
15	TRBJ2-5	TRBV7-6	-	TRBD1	CASSLGQGAPETQYF	TGTGCCAGCAGCTTAGGTCAGGGGGCCCCTGAGACCCAGTACTTC
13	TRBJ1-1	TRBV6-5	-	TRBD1	CASSKPGGVEAFF	TGTGCCAGCAGCAAACCAGGGGGTGTTGAAGCTTTCTTT
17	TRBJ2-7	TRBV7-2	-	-	CASSLRRGRGVVYEQYF	TGTGCCAGCAGCTTAAGACGCGGCAGGGGAGTAGTTTACGAGCAGTACTTC
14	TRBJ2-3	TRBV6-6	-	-	CASRGDWSTDTQYF	TGTGCCAGCAGGGGGGACTGGTCCACAGATACGCAGTATTTT
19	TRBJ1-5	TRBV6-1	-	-	CASSDQVLSLPAGLEPQHF	TGTGCCAGCAGTGATCAGGTCCTCAGCCTCCCGGCGGGTTTGGAGCCCCAGCATTTT
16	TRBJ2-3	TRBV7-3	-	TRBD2	CASSLIAGGPSDTQYF	TGTGCCAGCAGCTTAATAGCGGGAGGGCCCTCAGATACGCAGTATTTT
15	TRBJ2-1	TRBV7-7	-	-	CASSLHMGRKGEQFF	TGTGCCAGCAGCTTACATATGGGGAGGAAGGGTGAGCAGTTCTTC